Listed here are 32 T cell receptor beta chains from one sample, sequenced in a study of cytomegalovirus exposure and HLA in healthy donors. PCR primers comprised 60 Vbeta and 13 Jbeta primers. Some clones are missing from TCRdb's copy, which holds only in-frame ones; the method was immunoSEQ multiplex PCR. The sample table includes 74,000 or so clones. Specimen: PBMCs. The origin of the receptors is a woman aged 55-70 years in good health and CMV-seronegative.

The genes are TRBV19 and TRBJ1-1; TRBD1 aligns across 8 bases. This CDR3 has 14 amino acids. Per germline, CDR1 LNHDA and CDR2 SQIVND (reference sequence). The V segment lost 6 bases and the J segment 0 bases; nucleotides outside the gene matches: 3. Here the CDR3 DNA reads TGTGCCAGTAGACTGGACAGGGTGAACACTGAAGCTTTCTTT. Its translation is CASRLDRVNTEAFF.

The rearrangement uses TRBV27 and TRBJ2-7; D remains unclear. Per the germline V gene, CDR1 is MNHEY and CDR2 is SMNVEV (reference sequence). Trimming removed 4 bases at V and 0 bases at J, with 13 bases between. The CDR3 contains 15 residues. CDR3 DNA sequence: TGTGCCAGCAGTTCGGGTCTCACGAGCTCCTACGAGCAGTACTTC. Its translation: CASSSGLTSSYEQYF.

The chain combines TRBV9 with TRBJ2-3, with TRBD2 as a possible D gene (6 bases). Trimming took off 2 bases at V and 0 bases at J, with 10 bases between the two ends. Germline CDR1 and CDR2: SGDLS and YYNGEE. The CDR3 covers 15 residues. The CDR3 region is CASSVLSGSTDTQYF. The CDR3, as DNA: TGTGCCAGCAGCGTTCTTAGCGGTAGCACAGATACGCAGTATTTT.

The rearrangement links TRBV19 to TRBJ2-1; 7 bases are a match to TRBD1. The CDR3 spans 15 residues. Germline V gene sequence: CDR1 LNHDA, CDR2 SQIVND (reference sequence). J gave up 7 bases and V 1 base, and 7 bases lay outside the gene matches. In nucleotides, the CDR3 is TGTGCCAGTAGTATAGTGCCAGGGGGAAGAAATGAGCAGTTCTTC. It encodes CASSIVPGGRNEQFF.

J is TRBJ2-7 and V is TRBV2, with 10 bases that match TRBD1. Germline-derived CDR1 and CDR2 are SNHLY and FYNNEI. This CDR3 spans 13 amino acids. Trimming removed 8 bases from V and 5 bases from J; junction bases left unmatched: 6. The DNA for the CDR3 is TGTGCCAGCGGCCGGGACAGGGGCCACGAGCAGTACTTC. Protein sequence: CASGRDRGHEQYF.

A note on this clone: At one end the junction does not follow the germline gene, possibly because of a read error. The chain has TRBV6-6 and TRBJ2-7, with TRBD2 as a possible D gene (6 bases). The CDR3 spans 11 residues. Germline V lookup: CDR1 MNHNY, CDR2 SVGAGI (reference sequence). In DNA, the CDR3 is TGTGCCAGCAGTTATCTGGGGACTTTTTCCTTC. The encoded protein is CASSYLGTFSF.

This rearrangement joins TRBV6-6 to TRBJ2-2, with TRBD1 matching 8 bases. The germline V gene encodes CDR1 MNHNY and CDR2 SVGAGI (reference sequence). Trimming removed 6 bases from V and 6 bases from J; junction bases left unmatched: 12. CDR3 length equals 16 residues. CDR3: CASSPRAGGFAGELFF. The CDR3, as DNA: TGTGCCAGCAGCCCCCGGGCAGGGGGCTTTGCCGGGGAGCTGTTTTTT.

CDR3 in DNA: TGTGCCAGCAGTCGGGACAGGGATAGCTATGGCTACACCTTC. This encodes CASSRDRDSYGYTF. The chain has TRBV6-5 and TRBJ1-2, with 9 bases matching TRBD1. CDR1 and CDR2 from the germline V gene are MNHEY and SVGAGI. This CDR3 comprises 14 residues. Trimming took 5 bases from V and 4 from J; bases not matched to a gene: 5.

The V call is TRBV7-6, the J call TRBJ2-1; maybe TRBD2 (6 bases). The ends were cut back, 5 bases at V and 0 bases at J, with 14 bases in the middle. The CDR3 spans 16 residues. Germline V gene lookup returns CDR1 SGHVS and CDR2 FNYEAQ. The CDR3 sequence: CASSRIPGGSYNEQFF. CDR3 sequence (DNA): TGTGCCAGCAGCAGAATCCCCGGGGGCTCCTACAATGAGCAGTTCTTC.

In DNA, the CDR3 is TGTGCCAGCAGCTTAGGGGGGACTAGAGGCGAGCAGTACTTC. Protein sequence: CASSLGGTRGEQYF. The gene calls are TRBV13 and TRBJ2-7, with TRBD2 matching over 8 bases. Germline V gene sequence: CDR1 PRHDT, CDR2 FYEKMQ (reference sequence). The CDR3 runs to 14 residues. V dropped 0 bases and J dropped 6; count of bases not matched to a gene: 4.

This rearrangement joins TRBV13 to TRBJ2-5, with D possibly being TRBD2 (6 bases). The DNA matches TRBJ2-7 better at its end, which makes the J call doubtful. Germline loops: CDR1 PRHDT, CDR2 FYEKMQ (reference sequence). The CDR3 runs 15 residues. CDR3 nucleotides: TGTGCCAGCAGCTCTGGGGGACTCTCCTCCTACGAGCAGTACTTC. Protein: CASSSGGLSSYEQYF.

The chain employs TRBV29-1 and TRBJ2-3; no clear D. The CDR3 covers 15 residues. V gave up 7 bases and J gave up 4 bases, with 21 bases separating them. CDR1 and CDR2 (germline): SQVTM, ANQGSEA. This CDR3 is CSATRQAQWADTQYF. CDR3 coding DNA: TGCAGCGCTACACGTCAGGCTCAATGGGCAGATACGCAGTATTTT.

The chain carries TRBV28 and TRBJ2-7; the match to TRBD2 covers 8 bases. This CDR3 has 15 residues. Per germline, CDR1 MDHEN and CDR2 SYDVKM. V lost 5 bases and J lost 7; bases outside the gene matches: 13. CDR3 DNA sequence: TGTGCCAGCAGTCCCGGGTCGTTAGCGGGACTTGAGCAGTACTTC. It encodes CASSPGSLAGLEQYF.

The chain employs TRBV27 and TRBJ2-5, with 13 nucleotides matching TRBD2. V shed 5 bases and J 10 bases; nucleotides not matched to a gene: 28. The length of the CDR3 is 21 residues. Germline V CDR1 and CDR2: MNHEY, SMNVEV (reference sequence). The CDR3 is CASSPRGGGDGTSGTIVDQYF. CDR3 DNA sequence: TGTGCCAGCAGTCCGCGCGGGGGGGGAGACGGGACTAGCGGGACGATTGTGGACCAGTACTTC.

The CDR3 is CASSKQGTEKLFF. The CDR3 DNA reads as TGTGCCAGCAGCAAACAGGGGACTGAAAAACTGTTTTTT. The genes are TRBV2 and TRBJ1-4; TRBD1 aligns across 7 bases. The germline V gene encodes CDR1 SNHLY and CDR2 FYNNEI. The V gene end was trimmed by 6 bases and the J gene end by 7 bases; junction bases not matched to a gene: 5. This CDR3 comprises 13 residues. The complete variable domain, with remaining parts taken from reference TRBV2 and TRBJ1-4, reads EPEVTQTPSHQVTQMGQEVILRCVPISNHLYFYWYRQILGQKVEFLVSFYNNEISEKSEIFDDQFSVERPDGSNFTLKIRSTKLEDSAMYFCASSKQGTEKLFFGSGTQLSVL.

V is TRBV2 and J is TRBJ2-3; D remains unclear. V lost 6 bases and J lost 5, with 6 bases in between. CDR3 length: 11 residues. From germline, CDR1 is SNHLY and CDR2 FYNNEI. The CDR3, as DNA: TGTGCCAGCAGCAGGCAAGATACGCAGTATTTT. Encoded protein: CASSRQDTQYF.

V usage is TRBV2 and J usage is TRBJ2-7; 9 positions agree with TRBD2. The V and J ends lost 6 bases and 6 bases, in that order; junction bases with no gene match: 24. The CDR3 consists of 19 residues. The V gene's germline CDR1 is SNHLY and CDR2 FYNNEI. The CDR3 nucleotides read TGTGCCAGCAGCCCCACCCACGCGGGAGGGCTCCTCGTCCCTCGCGAGCAGTACTTC. Translation gives CASSPTHAGGLLVPREQYF. Drawing the rest from reference TRBV2 and TRBJ2-7, the complete variable domain is EPEVTQTPSHQVTQMGQEVILRCVPISNHLYFYWYRQILGQKVEFLVSFYNNEISEKSEIFDDQFSVERPDGSNFTLKIRSTKLEDSAMYFCASSPTHAGGLLVPREQYFGPGTRLTVT.

The V gene is TRBV19, the J gene TRBJ1-2; the D gene is possibly TRBD1 (5 bases). CDR3 length: 15 amino acids. Trimming stripped 3 bases from V and 7 bases from J, with 18 bases between. The germline V gene has CDR1 LNHDA and CDR2 SQIVND (reference sequence). CDR3 residues: CASSIQLGQVSGYTF. Here the CDR3 DNA reads TGTGCCAGTAGTATCCAGTTGGGGCAGGTGTCTGGCTACACCTTC.

The rearrangement uses TRBV6-1 and TRBJ2-7, with 7 bases that match TRBD2. CDR1 and CDR2 (germline): MNHNS, SASEGT. Germline trimming cut 3 bases from V and 2 bases from J; bases unmatched to any gene: 7. The CDR3 extends over 15 amino acids. Here the CDR3 reads CASSESLADTYEQYF. In nucleotides, the CDR3 is TGTGCCAGCAGTGAGTCTCTAGCGGATACCTACGAGCAGTACTTC.

Concerning this clone itself: The junction differs from germline at one of its ends, possibly a read error. V and J are TRBV7-7 and TRBJ2-7, with D perhaps matching TRBD2 (5 bases). The CDR3 runs 15 residues. Germline-derived CDR1 and CDR2 are SSHAT and FNYEAQ (reference sequence). The CDR3 DNA sequence: TGTGCTAGCAGCCCCGATCGTGGGAGCTCCTACGAGCAGTACTTC. Translating it yields CASSPDRGSSYEQYF.

The rearrangement links TRBV23-1 to TRBJ1-3; D is unclear. TRBV23-1 is sorted into the ORF group, with uncertain function. V lost 6 bases to trimming and J lost 0 bases, with 9 bases between them. The CDR3 runs to 14 residues. CDR3 bases: TGCGCCAGCAGCCGACACCCCTCTGGAAACACCATATATTTT. Amino acids: CASSRHPSGNTIYF.

The chain carries TRBV29-1 and TRBJ2-5; D possibly corresponds to TRBD1 (5 bases). The CDR3 consists of 13 residues. Germline CDR1 and CDR2: SQVTM and ANQGSEA. V dropped 3 bases and J dropped 4 bases, with 12 bases sitting between them. The CDR3 nucleotides read TGCAGCGTTGACCCCACAGGCGGAGAGACCCAGTACTTC. Amino acids: CSVDPTGGETQYF.

The V gene is TRBV19, the J gene TRBJ2-1, with TRBD2 identical over 7 bases. J gave up 4 bases and V 9 bases, and 9 bases lay outside the gene matches. Germline CDR1 and CDR2: LNHDA and SQIVND (reference sequence). This CDR3 is 14 amino acids long. CDR3 nucleotide sequence: TGTGCCAGCCATTCCGACGGGAGGTACAATGAGCAGTTCTTC. Translated: CASHSDGRYNEQFF.

The chain links TRBV2 to TRBJ1-5; 7 nucleotides agree with TRBD1. Germline V gene sequence: CDR1 SNHLY, CDR2 FYNNEI. Unmatched junction bases numbered 7, after V lost 6 bases and J lost 2 bases. CDR3 length: 15 amino acids. The CDR3 sequence is CASRVQGLGNQPQHF. The CDR3 DNA reads as TGTGCCAGCAGGGTACAGGGGCTTGGCAATCAGCCCCAGCATTTT.

This sequence joins TRBV7-4 and TRBJ1-1; D unclear. Germline V gene sequence: CDR1 SGHVT, CDR2 SQSDAQ. This CDR3 is built from 10 residues. V lost 5 bases to trimming and J lost 7 bases, with 5 bases between them. The CDR3 spells CASSPSEAFF. CDR3 nucleotides: TGTGCCAGCAGCCCCAGTGAAGCTTTCTTT.

V gene TRBV30 combines with J gene TRBJ1-5; D possibly corresponds to TRBD1 (5 bases). The CDR3 sequence is 14 residues long. Between the trimmed V and J ends, which lost 1 base and 2 bases, there was a span of 9 bases. Germline V gene sequence: CDR1 GTSNPN, CDR2 SVGIG (reference sequence). In nucleotides, the CDR3 is TGTGCCTGGAGTGAACAGGACGGCAATCAGCCCCAGCATTTT. The encoded protein is CAWSEQDGNQPQHF.

This chain uses TRBV6-4 with TRBJ2-7; D is perhaps TRBD2 (6 bases). The germline V gene has CDR1 MRHNA and CDR2 SNTAGT. The length of the CDR3 is 15 residues. Trimming left V 6 bases short and J 5 bases short, with 20 bases between. This CDR3 reads CASRDKWGRGNEQYF. DNA for the CDR3: TGTGCCAGCAGGGACAAATGGGGCCGCGGGAACGAGCAGTACTTC.

The chain couples TRBV10-3 to TRBJ2-3, with 8 nucleotides matching TRBD2. Germline V gene lookup returns CDR1 ENHRY and CDR2 SYGVKD. The length of the CDR3 is 16 residues. V was pared by 2 bases and J by 0 bases, with 4 bases of the junction left unmatched. The CDR3: CAISERASGSTDTQYF. The CDR3 nucleotides are TGTGCCATCAGTGAGCGGGCTAGCGGGAGCACAGATACGCAGTATTTT.

This chain links TRBV28 with TRBJ1-2; TRBD1 might be the D (5 bases). Germline V lookup: CDR1 MDHEN, CDR2 SYDVKM. The V gene lost 4 bases and the J gene lost 4 bases, with 16 bases spanning the gap. This CDR3 has 15 residues. The DNA for the CDR3 is TGTGCCAGCAGTTCGCACGGGGGGAAGAGCTATGGCTACACCTTC. This translates into CASSSHGGKSYGYTF.

CDR3 sequence (DNA): TGTGCCAGTAGTGGTAGCGGGAGGGCCTACAATGAGCAGTTCTTC. Its protein product is CASSGSGRAYNEQFF. The chain combines TRBV19 with TRBJ2-1; 11 bases are shared with TRBD2. CDR3 length: 15 residues. Per the germline V gene, CDR1 is LNHDA and CDR2 is SQIVND (reference sequence). With 5 bases clipped from V and 2 bases from J, the junction kept 2 bases outside the gene matches.

The V gene is TRBV9, the J gene TRBJ2-5; TRBD2 aligns across 9 bases. Germline-derived CDR1 and CDR2 are SGDLS and YYNGEE. The trim removed 0 bases at V and 0 bases at J, leaving 15 bases unmatched. The length of the CDR3 is 20 residues. The CDR3 spells CASSVGVRASGTGYQETQYF. CDR3 coding DNA: TGTGCCAGCAGCGTAGGGGTTAGGGCTAGCGGGACGGGGTACCAAGAGACCCAGTACTTC.

The CDR3 sequence is CARGETVIYEQYF. As DNA, the CDR3 is TGCGCCAGGGGAGAGACCGTAATCTACGAGCAGTACTTC. This chain joins TRBV10-2 and TRBJ2-7, with a weak D call TRBD2 (5 bases). Germline V gene sequence: CDR1 WSHSY, CDR2 SAAADI. V lost 9 bases, J lost 3 bases, and 15 bases lay in between. The CDR3 consists of 13 residues.